The clone carrying this TCR beta chain was counted a few times. Its antigen is still unknown. Template switching (which added a universal primer site) was used, and cDNA carried unique molecular identifiers. TCRdb reprocessed the 5' RACE reads via MiXCR and lists one record per CDR3 protein. The sample includes 1.5 million or so distinct CDR3 sequences, more than 30% of them seen just once. The data originate from a study of identical twins. Germline CDR1 and CDR2: MNHEY and SVGEGT. The CDR3 is made up of 15 amino acids. V lost 2 bases and J lost 1, with 12 bases in between. Study observations and caveats: Twin sharing of out-of-frame TCR alpha was underestimated by models in monozygotic pairs. The authors noted that invariant MAIT and iNKT cells could partly confound zero-insertion analyses. The study reached conclusions through statistical analysis that was cross-sectional, not following the same donors.

This chain joins TRBV6-2 or TRBV6-3 and TRBJ2-7; weak D call: TRBD2 (6 bases). This sequence was found in a newborn girl in good health. The sequencing sample was made of cord blood. The CDR3 sequence: CASSYEVAVSYEQYF. The CDR3 DNA follows: TGTGCCAGCAGTTACGAGGTAGCGGTTTCCTACGAGCAGTACTTC.